This TCR beta chain is from a study of blood T cell repertoires in COVID-19. Study summary: The origin of the acute and convalescent COVID-19 samples was the United States, Italy and Spain.

The CDR3 loop spans 16 amino acids. Germline V lookup: CDR1 SGHDT, CDR2 YYEEEE. Trimming removed 0 bases from V and 6 bases from J; junction bases left unmatched: 8. TCRdb's copy holds only in-frame clones and misses some; the assay was immunoSEQ multiplex PCR. Of about 150,000 clones in the sample, 83% were seen once. This sequence was found in a woman of 80 years or more with acute or convalescent COVID-19. The chain links TRBV5-6 to TRBJ2-7; TRBD1 matches at 11 bases. The specimen sequenced was peripheral blood. The CDR3 region has the DNA TGTGCCAGCAGCTTGGTCCAAGGACAGGGGGCAGGCGAGCAGTACTTC. This encodes CASSLVQGQGAGEQYF.